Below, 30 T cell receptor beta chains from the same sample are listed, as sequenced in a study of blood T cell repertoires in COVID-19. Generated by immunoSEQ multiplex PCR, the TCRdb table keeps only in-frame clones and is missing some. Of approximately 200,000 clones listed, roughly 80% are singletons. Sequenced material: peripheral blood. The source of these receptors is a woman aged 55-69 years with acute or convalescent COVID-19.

Here the CDR3 DNA reads TGTGCCAGCAGCCCAACCTCGGCCCTCCGAGGCACTGAAGCTTTCTTT. Translated: CASSPTSALRGTEAFF. V usage is TRBV9 and J usage is TRBJ1-1; D gene unclear. With 4 bases removed from V and 4 bases from J, the gap between germline ends came to 20 bases. The CDR3 loop spans 16 amino acids. Germline loops: CDR1 SGDLS, CDR2 YYNGEE.

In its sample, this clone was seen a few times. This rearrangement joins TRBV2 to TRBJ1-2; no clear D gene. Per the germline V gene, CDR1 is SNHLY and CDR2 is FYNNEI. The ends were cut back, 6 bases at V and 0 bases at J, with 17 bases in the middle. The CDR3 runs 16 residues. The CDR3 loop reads CASRVGGIGPNYGYTF. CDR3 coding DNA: TGTGCCAGCAGGGTGGGAGGGATTGGCCCTAACTATGGCTACACCTTC.

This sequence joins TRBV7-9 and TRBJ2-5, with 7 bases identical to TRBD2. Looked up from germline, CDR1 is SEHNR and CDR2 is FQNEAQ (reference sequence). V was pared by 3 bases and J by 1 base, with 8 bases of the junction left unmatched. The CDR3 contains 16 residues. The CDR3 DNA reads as TGTGCCAGCAGCTTCAGACGGCTAGCGGTCCAAGAGACCCAGTACTTC. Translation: CASSFRRLAVQETQYF.

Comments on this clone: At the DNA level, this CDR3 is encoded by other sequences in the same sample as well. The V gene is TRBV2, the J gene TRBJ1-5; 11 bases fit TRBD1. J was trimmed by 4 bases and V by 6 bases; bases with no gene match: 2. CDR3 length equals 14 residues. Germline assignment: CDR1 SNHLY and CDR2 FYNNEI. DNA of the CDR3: TGTGCCAGCAGGGGACAGGGGGGGAATCAGCCCCAGCATTTT. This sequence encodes CASRGQGGNQPQHF.

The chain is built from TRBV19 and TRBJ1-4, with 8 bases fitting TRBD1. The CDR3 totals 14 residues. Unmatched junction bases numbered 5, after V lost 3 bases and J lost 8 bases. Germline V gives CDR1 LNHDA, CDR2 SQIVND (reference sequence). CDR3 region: CASSIGQGREKLFF. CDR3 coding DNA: TGTGCCAGTAGTATCGGACAGGGACGGGAAAAACTGTTTTTT.

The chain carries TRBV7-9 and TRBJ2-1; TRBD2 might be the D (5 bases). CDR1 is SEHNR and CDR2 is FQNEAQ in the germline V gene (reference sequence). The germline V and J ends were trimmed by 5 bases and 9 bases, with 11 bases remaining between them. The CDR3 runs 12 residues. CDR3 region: CASSRPGGEQFF. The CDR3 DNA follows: TGTGCCAGCAGCAGGCCCGGAGGTGAGCAGTTCTTC.

Here the CDR3 reads CASSYSPGLLNTEAFF. In DNA, the CDR3 is TGTGCCAGCAGTTACTCTCCGGGACTCCTGAACACTGAAGCTTTCTTT. The genes are TRBV6-5 and TRBJ1-1; the D gene is possibly TRBD1 (5 bases). V lost 0 bases and J lost 0, with 11 bases in between. Germline V gives CDR1 MNHEY, CDR2 SVGAGI. The CDR3 is made up of 16 amino acids.

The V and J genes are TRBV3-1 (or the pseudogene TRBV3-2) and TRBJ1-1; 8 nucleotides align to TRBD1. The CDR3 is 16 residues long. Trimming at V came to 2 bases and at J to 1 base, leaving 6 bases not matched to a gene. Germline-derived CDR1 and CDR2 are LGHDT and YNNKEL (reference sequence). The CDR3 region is CASSQPPGTGNTEAFF. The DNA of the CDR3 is TGTGCCAGCAGCCAACCACCCGGGACAGGGAACACTGAAGCTTTCTTT.

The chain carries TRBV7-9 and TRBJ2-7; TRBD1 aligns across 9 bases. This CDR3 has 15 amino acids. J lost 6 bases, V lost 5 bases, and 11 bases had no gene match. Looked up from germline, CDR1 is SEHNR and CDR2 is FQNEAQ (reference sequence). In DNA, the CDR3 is TGTGCCAGCAGCCTCGCTGGGACAGGGATATCCGAGCAGTACTTC. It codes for CASSLAGTGISEQYF.

The CDR3 here is CASSGDFQNTEAFF. CDR3 bases: TGTGCCAGCAGCGGGGACTTCCAGAACACTGAAGCTTTCTTT. The V call is TRBV5-4, the J call TRBJ1-1, with a weak D call TRBD1 (5 bases). The germline CDR1 and CDR2 sequences are SGHNT and YYREEE (reference sequence). This CDR3 has 14 amino acids. V was shortened by 4 bases and J by 1 base, with 11 bases between the two germline ends.

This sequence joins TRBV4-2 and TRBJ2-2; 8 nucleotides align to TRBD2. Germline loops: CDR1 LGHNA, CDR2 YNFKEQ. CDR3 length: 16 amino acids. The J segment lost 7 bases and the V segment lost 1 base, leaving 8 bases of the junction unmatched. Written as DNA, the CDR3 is TGTGCCAGCAGCCAAGTTTCCGGGACTAGGGACGGGGAGCTGTTTTTT. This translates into CASSQVSGTRDGELFF.

DNA for the CDR3: TGTGCCAGCAGTCTGAGTACCGGACAGGGGTTTCAGCCCCAGCATTTT. It specifies CASSLSTGQGFQPQHF. The chain has TRBV28 and TRBJ1-5; TRBD1 matches at 9 bases. After removal of 5 bases from V and 6 bases from J, the junction contained 11 bases not matched to a gene. This CDR3 spans 16 amino acids. Germline V gene sequence: CDR1 MDHEN, CDR2 SYDVKM.

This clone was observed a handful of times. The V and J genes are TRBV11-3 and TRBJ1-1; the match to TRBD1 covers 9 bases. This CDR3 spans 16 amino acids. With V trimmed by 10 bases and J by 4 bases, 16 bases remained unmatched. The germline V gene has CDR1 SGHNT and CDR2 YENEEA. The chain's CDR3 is CATRPGQGPRGTEAFF. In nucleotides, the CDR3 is TGTGCCACCCGACCGGGACAGGGCCCTCGGGGCACTGAAGCTTTCTTT.

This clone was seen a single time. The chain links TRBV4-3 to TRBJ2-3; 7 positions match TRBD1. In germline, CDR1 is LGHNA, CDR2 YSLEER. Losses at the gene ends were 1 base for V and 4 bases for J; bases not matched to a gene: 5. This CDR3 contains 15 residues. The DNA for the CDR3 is TGCGCCAGCAGCCAAGGGCAGGGGGAATCAGATACGCAGTATTTT. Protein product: CASSQGQGESDTQYF.

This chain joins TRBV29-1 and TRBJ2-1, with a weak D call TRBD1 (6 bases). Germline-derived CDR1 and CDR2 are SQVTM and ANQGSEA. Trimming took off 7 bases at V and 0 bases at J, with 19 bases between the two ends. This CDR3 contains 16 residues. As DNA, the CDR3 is TGCAGCGCCGCCCGCAAAACAGGGAGCTCCTACAATGAGCAGTTCTTC. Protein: CSAARKTGSSYNEQFF.

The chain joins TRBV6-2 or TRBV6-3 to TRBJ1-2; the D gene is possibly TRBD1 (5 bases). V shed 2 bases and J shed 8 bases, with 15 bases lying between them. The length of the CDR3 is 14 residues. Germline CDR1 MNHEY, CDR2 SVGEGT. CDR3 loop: CASSYGFGGSGYTF. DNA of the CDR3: TGTGCCAGCAGTTACGGATTTGGGGGGTCCGGCTACACCTTC.

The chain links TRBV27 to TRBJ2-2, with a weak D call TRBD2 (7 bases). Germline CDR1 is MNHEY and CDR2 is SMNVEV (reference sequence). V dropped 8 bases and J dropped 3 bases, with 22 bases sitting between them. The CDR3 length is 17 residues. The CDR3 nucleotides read TGTGCCAGCTGGGGGTGGGTGGGGGGGGCGGACACCGGGGAGCTGTTTTTT. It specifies CASWGWVGGADTGELFF.

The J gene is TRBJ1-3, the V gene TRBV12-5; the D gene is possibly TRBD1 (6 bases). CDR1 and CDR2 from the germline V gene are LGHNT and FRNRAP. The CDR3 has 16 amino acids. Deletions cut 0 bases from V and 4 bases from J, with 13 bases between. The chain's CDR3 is CASGLVLGQRGNTIYF. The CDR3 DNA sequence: TGTGCTAGTGGTTTGGTACTCGGACAGAGGGGAAACACCATATATTTT.

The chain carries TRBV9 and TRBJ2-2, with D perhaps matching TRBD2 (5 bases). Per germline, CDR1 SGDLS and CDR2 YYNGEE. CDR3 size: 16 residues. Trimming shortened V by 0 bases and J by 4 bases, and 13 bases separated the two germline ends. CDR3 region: CASSVEPGVGTGELFF. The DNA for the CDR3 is TGTGCCAGCAGCGTAGAGCCCGGGGTGGGCACCGGGGAGCTGTTTTTT.

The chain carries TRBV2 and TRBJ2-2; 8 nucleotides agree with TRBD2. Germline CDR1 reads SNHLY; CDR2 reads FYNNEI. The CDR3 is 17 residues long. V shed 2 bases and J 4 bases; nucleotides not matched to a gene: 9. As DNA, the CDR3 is TGTGCCAGCAGTGAATTAAGGTCTAGCGGGCCCACCGGGGAGCTGTTTTTT. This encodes CASSELRSSGPTGELFF.

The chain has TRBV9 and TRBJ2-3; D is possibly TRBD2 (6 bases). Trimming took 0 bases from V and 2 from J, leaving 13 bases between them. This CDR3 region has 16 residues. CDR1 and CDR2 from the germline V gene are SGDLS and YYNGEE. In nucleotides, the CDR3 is TGTGCCAGCAGCGTAGGCCTAGGCGGGACCACAGATACGCAGTATTTT. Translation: CASSVGLGGTTDTQYF. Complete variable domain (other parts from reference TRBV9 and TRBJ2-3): DSGVTQTPKHLITATGQRVTLRCSPRSGDLSVYWYQQSLDQGLQFLIQYYNGEERAKGNILERFSAQQFPDLHSELNLSSLELGDSALYFCASSVGLGGTTDTQYFGPGTRLTVL.

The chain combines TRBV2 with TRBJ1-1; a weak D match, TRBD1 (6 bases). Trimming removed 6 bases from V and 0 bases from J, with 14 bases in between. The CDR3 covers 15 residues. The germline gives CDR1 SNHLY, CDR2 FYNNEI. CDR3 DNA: TGTGCCAGCAGGAAAGGGGGAGGGTTGAACACTGAAGCTTTCTTT. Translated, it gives CASRKGGGLNTEAFF.

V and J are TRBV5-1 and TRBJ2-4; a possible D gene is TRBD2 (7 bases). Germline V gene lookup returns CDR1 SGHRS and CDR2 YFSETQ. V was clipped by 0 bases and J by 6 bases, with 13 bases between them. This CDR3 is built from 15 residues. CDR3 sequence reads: CASSLAGGGANIQYF. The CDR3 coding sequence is TGCGCCAGCAGCTTGGCTGGGGGGGGCGCAAACATTCAGTACTTC.

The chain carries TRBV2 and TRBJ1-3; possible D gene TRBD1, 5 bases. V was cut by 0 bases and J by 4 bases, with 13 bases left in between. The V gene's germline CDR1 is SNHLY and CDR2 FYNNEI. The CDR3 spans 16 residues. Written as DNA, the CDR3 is TGTGCCAGCAGTGAAGCGCTAAGGGGTGAAGGAAACACCATATATTTT. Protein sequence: CASSEALRGEGNTIYF.

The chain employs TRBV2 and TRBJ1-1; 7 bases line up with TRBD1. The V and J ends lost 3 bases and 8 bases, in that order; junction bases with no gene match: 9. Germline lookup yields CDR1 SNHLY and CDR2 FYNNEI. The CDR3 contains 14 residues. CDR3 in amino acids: CASSEVGEQGEAFF. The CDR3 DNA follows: TGTGCCAGCAGTGAGGTCGGAGAACAGGGGGAAGCTTTCTTT. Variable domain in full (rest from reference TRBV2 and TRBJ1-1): EPEVTQTPSHQVTQMGQEVILRCVPISNHLYFYWYRQILGQKVEFLVSFYNNEISEKSEIFDDQFSVERPDGSNFTLKIRSTKLEDSAMYFCASSEVGEQGEAFFGQGTRLTVV.

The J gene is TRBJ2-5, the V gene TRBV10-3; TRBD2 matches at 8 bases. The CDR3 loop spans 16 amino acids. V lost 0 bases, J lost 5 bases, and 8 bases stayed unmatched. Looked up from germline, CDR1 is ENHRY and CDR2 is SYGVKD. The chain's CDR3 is CAISESVGGARETQYF. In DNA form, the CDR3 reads TGTGCCATCAGTGAGTCGGTCGGGGGGGCCCGGGAGACCCAGTACTTC.

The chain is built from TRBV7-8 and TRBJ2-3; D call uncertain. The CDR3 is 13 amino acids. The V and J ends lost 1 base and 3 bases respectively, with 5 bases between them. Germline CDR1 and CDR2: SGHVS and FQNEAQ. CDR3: CASSLVRTDTQYF. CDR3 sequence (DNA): TGTGCCAGCAGCTTAGTGAGAACAGATACGCAGTATTTT. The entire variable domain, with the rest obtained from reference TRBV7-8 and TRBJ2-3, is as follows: GAGVSQSPRYKVAKRGQDVALRCDPISGHVSLFWYQQALGQGPEFLTYFQNEAQLDKSGLPSDRFFAERPEGSVSTLKIQRTQQEDSAVYLCASSLVRTDTQYFGPGTRLTVL.

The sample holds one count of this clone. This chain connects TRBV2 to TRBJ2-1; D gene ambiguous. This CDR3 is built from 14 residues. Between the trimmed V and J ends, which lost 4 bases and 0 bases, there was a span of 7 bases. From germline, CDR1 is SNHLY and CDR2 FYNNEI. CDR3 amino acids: CASSALRSYNEQFF. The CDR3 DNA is TGTGCCAGCAGTGCGCTGCGCTCCTACAATGAGCAGTTCTTC.

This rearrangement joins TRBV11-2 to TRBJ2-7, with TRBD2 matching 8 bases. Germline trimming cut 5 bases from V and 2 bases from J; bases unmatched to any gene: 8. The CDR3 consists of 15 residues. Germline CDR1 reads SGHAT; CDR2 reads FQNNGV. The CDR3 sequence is CASSLRSGIPYEQYF. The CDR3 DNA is TGTGCCAGCAGCCTACGTAGCGGGATACCCTACGAGCAGTACTTC.

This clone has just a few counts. In DNA form, the CDR3 reads TGTGCCAGCAGCTTAATTTCAGGGGCGACAACCACCGGGGAGCTGTTTTTT. This codes for CASSLISGATTTGELFF. This chain connects TRBV7-3 to TRBJ2-2; possible D gene TRBD1, 6 bases. Germline V gene lookup returns CDR1 SGHTA and CDR2 FQGTGA. V was cut by 1 base and J by 4 bases, with 16 bases left in between. The CDR3 length is 17 residues. Full variable domain (missing parts from reference TRBV7-3 and TRBJ2-2): GAGVSQTPSNKVTEKGKYVELRCDPISGHTALYWYRQSLGQGPEFLIYFQGTGAADDSGLPNDRFFAVRPEGSVSTLKIQRTERGDSAVYLCASSLISGATTTGELFFGEGSRLTVL.